This T cell receptor beta chain was retrieved from a study of blood T cell repertoires in COVID-19. Study context: The origin of the acute and convalescent COVID-19 samples was the United States, Italy and Spain. T cells, B-cell-depleted T cells, or PBMCs supplied cDNA or gDNA.

Germline-derived CDR1 and CDR2 are SGHRS and YFSETQ. The CDR3 runs 17 residues. The V end lost 0 bases, the J end lost 0 bases, and 14 bases lay between the germline ends. Per the authors' pipeline: Estimates of nucleated cell counts were drawn from the amplification of reference gene primers. Profiled with immunoSEQ multiplex PCR; TCRdb holds only in-frame clones, not every one. V, J and clone size reflect that table, while D and trimming were determined from the DNA. The sample lists approximately 220,000 clones, 85% to 90% seen once, with 2.2% in the top ten. The chain combines TRBV5-1 with TRBJ2-3; a possible D gene is TRBD2 (6 bases). The source material was peripheral blood. The sequence was collected from a woman between 50 and 59 years old with acute or convalescent COVID-19. Here the CDR3 reads CASSLVVSSGSTDTQYF. CDR3 coding DNA: TGCGCCAGCAGCTTGGTAGTTTCGAGCGGGAGCACAGATACGCAGTATTTT.